A single T cell receptor beta chain is shown here with its context. The sample originates from a study of cytotoxic CD8 clonotypes in ibrutinib-treated CLL. Trimming shortened V by 1 base and J by 10 bases, and 14 bases separated the two germline ends. The length of the CDR3 is 14 residues. CDR1 and CDR2 from the germline V gene are SSHAT and FNYEAQ (reference sequence). TCRdb keeps only in-frame clones here, not all; method: immunoSEQ multiplex PCR. This sample has tens of thousands of clones, with 70% to 90% found just once. The sequence came from a human donor with chronic lymphocytic leukemia. This specimen consisted of PBMCs, obtained after 24 months of ibrutinib treatment. The chain has TRBV7-7 and TRBJ2-1; weak D call: TRBD2 (5 bases). The CDR3 coding sequence is TGTGCCAGCAGCTTAGGGCCTAGCACCTCGGAGCAGTTCTTC. Amino acids: CASSLGPSTSEQFF.